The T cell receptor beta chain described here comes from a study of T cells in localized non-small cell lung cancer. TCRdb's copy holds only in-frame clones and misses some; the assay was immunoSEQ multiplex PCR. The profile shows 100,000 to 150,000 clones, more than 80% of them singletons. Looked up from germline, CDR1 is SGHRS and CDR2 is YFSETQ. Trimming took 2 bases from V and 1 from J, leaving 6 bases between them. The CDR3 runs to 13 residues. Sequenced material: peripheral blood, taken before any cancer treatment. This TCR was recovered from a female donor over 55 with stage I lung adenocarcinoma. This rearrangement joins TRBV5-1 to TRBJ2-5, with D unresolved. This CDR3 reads CASSFQIQETQYF. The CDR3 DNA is TGCGCCAGCAGCTTCCAGATCCAAGAGACCCAGTACTTC.